This T cell receptor (beta chain) was sequenced during a study of shared clonotypes between healthy human individuals. There are a few counts of this clone. CD45RO-negative, CCR7-selected cells formed the naive CD8 fraction, which excluded terminally differentiated effector memory CD45RA+ cells. Approximately 220 ng DNA, about 28,000 T cell genomes, went into each sorted-subset replicate PCR. Here immunoSEQ multiplex PCR was the method, and the copy in TCRdb shows in-frame clones only, minus some. The table records around 2.1 million clones, approximately 94% of them present only once. The CDR3 has 14 residues. The V gene lost 5 bases and the J gene lost 2 bases, with 10 bases spanning the gap. Germline values: CDR1 LNHDA, CDR2 SQIVND (reference sequence).

The source material was naive CD8+ T cells from PBMCs. This sequence was found in a man younger than 30 in good health. Some clones in this sample may be carry-over from other donors' samples. V usage is TRBV19 and J usage is TRBJ1-5; D is ambiguous. DNA for the CDR3: TGTGCCAGTAGTCTACTAAGTGGCAATCAGCCCCAGCATTTT. This translates into CASSLLSGNQPQHF.